These 24 T cell receptor beta chains were all obtained from the same sample, sequenced in a study of T cells in Graves' hyperthyroidism and ophthalmopathy. It was RNA transcripts that yielded the amplified TCR beta CDR3 regions. During a first-round RT-PCR of the TCR CDR3, the HTBI primer set was used. TCRdb reanalysed the multiplex PCR reads using MiXCR and keeps one entry per CDR3 protein. The sample shows about 720,000 distinct CDR3 sequences, around 20% of them seen only once. The specimen was blood. Receptors originate from a woman between 45 and 60 years old with Graves' hyperthyroidism that later progressed to Graves' ophthalmopathy.

This clonotype was seen many times. This chain uses TRBV7-9 with TRBJ2-2, with D perhaps given as TRBD1 or TRBD2 (5 bases each). Trimming took 5 bases from V and 6 from J, leaving 13 bases between them. CDR1 SEHNR and CDR2 FQNEAQ come from the germline V gene (reference sequence). This CDR3 is built from 14 residues. The CDR3 DNA reads as TGTGCCAGCAGCCCAGCAGGGCGGGCCGGGGAGCTGTTTTTT. Translation gives CASSPAGRAGELFF.

The chain has TRBV12-3 or TRBV12-4 and TRBJ1-2, with D unclear. This CDR3 spans 15 amino acids. The V gene lost 6 bases and the J gene lost 2 bases, with 16 bases spanning the gap. CDR3 region: CASSPDGSSNYGYTF. In nucleotides, the CDR3 is TGTGCCAGCAGCCCCGACGGATCCTCGAACTATGGCTACACCTTC.

In its sample, this clonotype was seen a few times. The chain employs TRBV28 and TRBJ2-3, with a possible D match to TRBD1 (5 bases). Germline V CDR1 and CDR2: MDHEN, SYDVKM. The CDR3 consists of 14 residues. Trimming took off 6 bases at V and 6 bases at J, with 16 bases between the two ends. The CDR3 bases are TGTGCCAGCAGACCCGCGCTTGGGGCGGATACGCAGTATTTT. This sequence encodes CASRPALGADTQYF.

This clonotype showed up many times. V is TRBV6-1 and J is TRBJ2-1; D possibly matches TRBD1 or TRBD2 (6 bases each). The CDR3 sequence is 15 residues long. V lost 9 bases and J 8 bases, leaving 23 bases between the germline ends. Germline lookup yields CDR1 MNHNS and CDR2 SASEGT. The CDR3 protein is CASWGEGGPGYEQFF. Written as DNA, the CDR3 is TGTGCCAGTTGGGGCGAGGGGGGCCCCGGCTATGAGCAGTTCTTC.

This clonotype was counted a few times. An end of the junction differs from the germline gene, which may be a read error. This rearrangement joins TRBV11-2 to TRBJ2-1; D perhaps matches TRBD1 (8 bases). Germline assignment: CDR1 SGHAT and CDR2 FQNNGV. This CDR3 has 16 amino acids. The chain's CDR3 is CASSLYGGTGESLLLF. CDR3 nucleotide sequence: TGTGCCAGCAGCTTATACGGGGGGACAGGCGAGAGTTTATTGCTCTTC.

This clonotype was counted a few times. This chain connects TRBV30 to TRBJ2-3; unclear D gene. The V end lost 2 bases, the J end lost 0 bases, and 6 bases lay between the germline ends. The CDR3 length is 13 residues. Germline CDR1 and CDR2: GTSNPN and SVGIG (reference sequence). The CDR3 spells CAWSRQSTDTQYF. The CDR3 DNA follows: TGTGCCTGGAGTCGGCAGAGCACAGATACGCAGTATTTT. Looking up the rest from reference TRBV30 and TRBJ2-3 gives the full variable domain: SQTIHQWPATLVQPVGSPLSLECTVEGTSNPNLYWYRQAAGRGLQLLFYSVGIGQISSEVPQNLSASRPQDRQFILSSKKLLLSDSGFYLCAWSRQSTDTQYFGPGTRLTVL.

This clonotype was seen a single time. This chain joins TRBV19 and TRBJ2-3; 9 bases agree with TRBD1. Germline trimming cut 4 bases from V and 3 bases from J; bases unmatched to any gene: 11. Germline values: CDR1 LNHDA, CDR2 SQIVND (reference sequence). The CDR3 is made up of 17 amino acids. CDR3 DNA: TGTGCCAGTAGTACGAGACGACAGGGGGATAGGACAGATACGCAGTATTTT. This gives the protein CASSTRRQGDRTDTQYF.

This rearrangement joins TRBV20-1 to TRBJ2-4; possibly TRBD1 or TRBD2 for D (6 bases each). Per the germline V gene, CDR1 is DFQATT and CDR2 is SNEGSKA (reference sequence). Trimming left V 1 base short and J 7 bases short, with 20 bases between. This CDR3 region has 16 residues. The DNA for the CDR3 is TGCAGTGCTAGAGCAAACAAGGGGGGAAGTAAGAACATTCAGTACTTC. It translates to CSARANKGGSKNIQYF.

This clonotype was observed a few times. The chain carries TRBV6-4 and TRBJ1-1; tentative D call: TRBD1 (5 bases). This CDR3 is built from 15 residues. V lost 5 bases and J lost 6, with 19 bases in between. Germline CDR1 MRHNA, CDR2 SNTAGT. CDR3 in amino acids: CASSQGPQGAAEAFF. The CDR3 nucleotides read TGTGCCAGCAGTCAAGGACCCCAGGGTGCGGCTGAAGCTTTCTTT.

In this sample, this clonotype turned up many times. This chain uses TRBV6-1 with TRBJ1-5; D possibly corresponds to TRBD1 (6 bases). CDR3 length equals 16 residues. CDR1 is MNHNS and CDR2 is SASEGT in the germline V gene. V was shortened by 6 bases and J by 0 bases, with 15 bases between the two germline ends. CDR3: CASSGRQAYSNQPQHF. CDR3 DNA: TGTGCCAGCAGCGGGCGACAGGCCTATAGCAATCAGCCCCAGCATTTT.

This clonotype was counted many times. V usage is TRBV12-3 or TRBV12-4 and J usage is TRBJ1-1, with D unresolved. V lost 3 bases to trimming and J lost 0 bases, with 5 bases between them. This CDR3 is 13 amino acids long. Written as DNA, the CDR3 is TGTGCCAGCAGTTTCCACATGAACACTGAAGCTTTCTTT. This codes for CASSFHMNTEAFF.

V gene TRBV5-1 combines with J gene TRBJ2-7; 9 bases map to TRBD1. V shed 0 bases and J 3 bases; nucleotides not matched to a gene: 4. CDR1 and CDR2 (germline): SGHRS, YFSETQ. This CDR3 contains 15 residues. The CDR3 DNA sequence: TGCGCCAGCAGCTTGGGGGGGACAGGGCACTACGAGCAGTACTTC. Amino acid sequence: CASSLGGTGHYEQYF.

The chain combines TRBV2 with TRBJ1-1; D remains unclear. With 11 bases removed from V and 5 bases from J, the gap between germline ends came to 18 bases. The CDR3 has 13 amino acids. CDR1 and CDR2 from the germline V gene are SNHLY and FYNNEI. The CDR3: CAGVLRTETEAFF. CDR3 coding DNA: TGTGCCGGGGTGTTGCGGACCGAGACTGAAGCTTTCTTT.

V usage is TRBV15 and J usage is TRBJ2-5; weak D call: TRBD2 (6 bases). The length of the CDR3 is 18 residues. Deletions cut 4 bases from V and 2 bases from J, with 23 bases between. The germline V gene has CDR1 LNHNV and CDR2 YYDKDF (reference sequence). The CDR3 DNA reads as TGTGCCACCAGCAAAACAGATAGGGGAGGAGTAGGGCAAGAGACCCAGTACTTC. Encoded protein: CATSKTDRGGVGQETQYF.

This clonotype has ten or more counts. Its ends do not fully match the called genes, so a read error is possible. The chain carries TRBV3-1 and TRBJ2-2; TRBD1 aligns across 9 bases. CDR1 is LGHDT and CDR2 is YNNKEL in the germline V gene (reference sequence). CDR3 size: 15 residues. The CDR3 loop is CASSLGQGHTGELFF. CDR3 DNA sequence: TGCGCCAGCAGCTTGGGACAGGGCCACACCGGGGAGCTGTTTTTT.

This clonotype was recorded a few times. The chain has TRBV10-2 and TRBJ1-1; D not certain. The CDR3 length is 14 residues. Germline lookup yields CDR1 WSHSY and CDR2 SAAADI. V was clipped by 6 bases and J by 0 bases, with 11 bases between them. The DNA for the CDR3 is TGCGCCAGCAGCGCGGACGACCTGAACACTGAAGCTTTCTTT. Its translation: CASSADDLNTEAFF.

This clonotype was seen at least ten times. The V call is TRBV2, the J call TRBJ1-1, with TRBD1 as a possible D gene (5 bases). CDR3 size: 15 residues. Looked up from germline, CDR1 is SNHLY and CDR2 is FYNNEI. V lost 10 bases and J lost 4, with 22 bases in between. This chain's CDR3 is CATQSSRGVSTEAFF. In DNA form, the CDR3 reads TGTGCCACGCAATCTTCGAGAGGGGTGAGCACTGAAGCTTTCTTT.

V and J are TRBV6-1 and TRBJ1-5; 8 bases agree with TRBD1. The germline CDR1 and CDR2 sequences are MNHNS and SASEGT. The CDR3 loop spans 16 amino acids. V gave up 8 bases and J gave up 4 bases; unmatched junction bases: 13. CDR3 nucleotide sequence: TGTGCCAGCGGCCCGTCAGGGGGCGATGGGAATCAGCCCCAGCATTTT. Amino acids: CASGPSGGDGNQPQHF.

This clonotype has only a few counts. The V and J genes are TRBV20-1 and TRBJ2-5, with D possibly being TRBD1 or TRBD2 (5 bases each). Trimming cost V 4 bases and J 5 bases, with 14 bases left between them. The CDR3 sequence is 13 residues long. Per the germline V gene, CDR1 is DFQATT and CDR2 is SNEGSKA (reference sequence). The CDR3 DNA is TGCAGTGCTACCCCGGGACGCCTGGAGACCCAGTACTTC. Encoded protein: CSATPGRLETQYF.

This rearrangement joins TRBV4-2 to TRBJ2-3, with 12 bases identical to TRBD2. This CDR3 comprises 17 residues. Germline lookup yields CDR1 LGHNA and CDR2 YNFKEQ. The V gene end was trimmed by 3 bases and the J gene end by 4 bases; junction bases not matched to a gene: 8. The CDR3, as DNA: TGTGCCAGCAGCCAGAGAGCTAGCGGGGGGGCATCAGATACGCAGTATTTT. This codes for CASSQRASGGASDTQYF.

This chain links TRBV7-9 with TRBJ2-2, with D tentatively TRBD1 or TRBD2 (5 bases each). Germline V gene lookup returns CDR1 SEHNR and CDR2 FQNEAQ (reference sequence). The CDR3 contains 16 residues. V lost 3 bases to trimming and J lost 6 bases, with 17 bases between them. CDR3 sequence (DNA): TGTGCCAGCAGCTTTCCCCCCGGGGCCTACGCCGGGGAGCTGTTTTTT. This codes for CASSFPPGAYAGELFF.

There are a few counts of this clonotype. The chain is built from TRBV4-2 and TRBJ2-7, with D perhaps TRBD2 (7 bases). This CDR3 has 17 residues. The V gene's germline CDR1 is LGHNA and CDR2 YNFKEQ. V was pared by 0 bases and J by 1 base, with 16 bases between. CDR3 region: CASSQEGGGGASYEQYF. Here the CDR3 DNA reads TGTGCCAGCAGCCAAGAGGGTGGTGGGGGGGCATCCTACGAGCAGTACTTC.

There are a few counts of this clonotype. The CDR3 loop reads CSARTGLGTGELFF. The CDR3 coding sequence is TGCAGTGCTAGAACGGGACTAGGCACCGGGGAGCTGTTTTTT. V and J are TRBV20-1 and TRBJ2-2, with TRBD2 identical over 8 bases. The length of the CDR3 is 14 residues. V lost 2 bases to trimming and J lost 4 bases; unmatched junction nucleotides: 3. The germline V gene has CDR1 DFQATT and CDR2 SNEGSKA (reference sequence).

The chain links TRBV20-1 to TRBJ2-5; no clear D. CDR1 and CDR2 (germline): DFQATT, SNEGSKA (reference sequence). Trimming shortened V by 2 bases and J by 5 bases, and 6 bases separated the two germline ends. The CDR3 has 11 residues. CDR3: CSARQVETQYF. The CDR3 DNA reads TGCAGTGCTAGACAGGTGGAGACCCAGTACTTC.